A single sample gave rise to the 14 T cell receptor beta chains below, sequenced in a study of control samples from healthy donors and cancer patients. Assay: immunoSEQ multiplex PCR; the TCRdb copy retains only in-frame clones and omits some. The sample has some 410,000 clones, around nine tenths seen once. Sequencing was performed on PBMCs. The receptor set was obtained from a man aged 35 to 55 with head and neck cancer.

This clone was seen a handful of times. The chain links TRBV5-1 to TRBJ1-1; D gene unclear. The CDR3 runs to 14 residues. CDR1 SGHRS and CDR2 YFSETQ come from the germline V gene. V was pared by 7 bases and J by 2 bases, with 15 bases between. The CDR3 is CASAQLSTNTEAFF. In DNA, the CDR3 is TGCGCCAGCGCCCAGCTGTCCACAAACACTGAAGCTTTCTTT.

V usage is TRBV9 and J usage is TRBJ1-4, with D possibly being TRBD1 (5 bases). V gave up 0 bases and J gave up 8 bases, with 17 bases separating them. CDR3 length: 16 residues. Germline assignment: CDR1 SGDLS and CDR2 YYNGEE. CDR3 nucleotides: TGTGCCAGCAGCGTAGGAGCCAGGGAGACTGAGGAAAAACTGTTTTTT. It translates to CASSVGARETEEKLFF. Full variable domain (remainder filled in from reference TRBV9 and TRBJ1-4): DSGVTQTPKHLITATGQRVTLRCSPRSGDLSVYWYQQSLDQGLQFLIQYYNGEERAKGNILERFSAQQFPDLHSELNLSSLELGDSALYFCASSVGARETEEKLFFGSGTQLSVL.

The chain employs TRBV7-2 and TRBJ1-2; D is possibly TRBD1 (6 bases). Germline V lookup: CDR1 SGHTA, CDR2 FQGNSA. The CDR3 has 19 residues. Deletions cut 2 bases from V and 6 bases from J, with 28 bases between. The CDR3 DNA sequence: TGTGCCAGCAGCTTAAGGGGCGTAGGGCAGGGGATTCCTTATGATGGCTACACCTTC. It encodes CASSLRGVGQGIPYDGYTF.

V and J are TRBV30 and TRBJ2-7; D is possibly TRBD1 (5 bases). V was cut by 2 bases and J by 1 base, with 9 bases left in between. Per germline, CDR1 GTSNPN and CDR2 SVGIG (reference sequence). The CDR3 totals 13 residues. For the CDR3, the DNA is TGTGCCTGGAGTCCGGACACTTCCTACGAGCAGTACTTC. It codes for CAWSPDTSYEQYF.

The V call is TRBV28, the J call TRBJ1-5; possible D gene TRBD1, 5 bases. Trimming stripped 3 bases from V and 5 bases from J, with 23 bases between. The CDR3 is 18 amino acids. Germline V lookup: CDR1 MDHEN, CDR2 SYDVKM. In DNA, the CDR3 is TGTGCCAGCAGTTTGAGTAGTATTGCAGGGTCCTCTTATCAGCCCCAGCATTTT. It specifies CASSLSSIAGSSYQPQHF.

The chain employs TRBV27 and TRBJ2-7; 14 bases line up with TRBD2. This CDR3 spans 15 amino acids. In germline, CDR1 is MNHEY, CDR2 SMNVEV (reference sequence). Unmatched junction bases numbered 1, after V lost 3 bases and J lost 3 bases. For the CDR3, the DNA is TGTGCCAGCAGTTTGGGACTAGCGGGAGACTACGAGCAGTACTTC. Translated, it gives CASSLGLAGDYEQYF.

The genes are TRBV19 and TRBJ2-1; no firm D call. The CDR3 loop spans 15 amino acids. Per germline, CDR1 LNHDA and CDR2 SQIVND (reference sequence). Trimming cost V 3 bases and J 0 bases, with 9 bases left between them. The CDR3 reads CASSISVSSYNEQFF. As DNA, the CDR3 is TGTGCCAGTAGTATTTCGGTGAGCTCCTACAATGAGCAGTTCTTC.

The chain carries TRBV29-1 and TRBJ2-3; no clear D. Trimming left V 5 bases short and J 5 bases short, with 14 bases between. Germline lookup yields CDR1 SQVTM and CDR2 ANQGSEA. This CDR3 region has 13 residues. CDR3: CSVRPRLGDTQYF. The CDR3 coding sequence is TGCAGCGTTCGTCCACGGCTGGGAGATACGCAGTATTTT.

The CDR3 here is CSVSAGGPVDEQYF. CDR3 bases: TGCAGCGTTTCGGCGGGGGGGCCGGTGGACGAGCAGTACTTC. The chain combines TRBV29-1 with TRBJ2-7; 9 nucleotides line up with TRBD2. Germline-derived CDR1 and CDR2 are SQVTM and ANQGSEA. Trimming cost V 5 bases and J 5 bases; bases outside gene matches: 10. The CDR3 loop spans 14 amino acids.

The chain uses TRBV27 and TRBJ1-5; maybe TRBD1 (6 bases). The CDR3 consists of 15 residues. Germline CDR1 MNHEY, CDR2 SMNVEV (reference sequence). V was trimmed by 5 bases and J by 3 bases, leaving 14 bases between them. CDR3 sequence reads: CASSRTDRPNQPQHF. The CDR3 DNA sequence: TGTGCCAGCAGTCGAACGGACAGACCCAATCAGCCCCAGCATTTT.

This chain joins TRBV24-1 and TRBJ2-6; TRBD1 agrees at 7 bases. Germline V gene lookup returns CDR1 KGHDR and CDR2 SFDVKD. There are 16 residues in the CDR3. V shed 2 bases and J 1 base; nucleotides not matched to a gene: 1. The CDR3 DNA reads as TGTGCCACCAGTGATTCAGGGGGTTCTGGGGCCAACGTCCTGACTTTC. This codes for CATSDSGGSGANVLTF.

This clone appeared a single time. Mismatch with germline at one junction end may stem from a read error. This sample includes further DNA sequences coding for the same CDR3. The chain joins TRBV30 to TRBJ1-1, with a tentative D call TRBD1 (5 bases). Germline CDR1 GTSNPN, CDR2 SVGIG (reference sequence). There are 15 residues in the CDR3. CDR3 sequence: CAWSATGPRGTEAFF. DNA for the CDR3: TGTGCCTGGAGTGCGACGGGGCCACGGGGCACTGAAGCTTTTTTT.

This chain links TRBV7-3 with TRBJ2-1; tentative D call: TRBD2 (6 bases). The CDR3 loop spans 12 amino acids. Trimming pared 5 bases from V and 10 bases from J, leaving 12 bases between. The V gene's germline CDR1 is SGHTA and CDR2 FQGTGA. Here the CDR3 DNA reads TGTGCCAGCAGCCCTAGGCGGGGCGAGCAGTTCTTC. It specifies CASSPRRGEQFF.

The V call is TRBV7-2, the J call TRBJ2-2, with TRBD1 identical over 9 bases. V shed 5 bases and J 3 bases; nucleotides not matched to a gene: 13. CDR1 is SGHTA and CDR2 is FQGNSA in the germline V gene. The CDR3 spans 18 residues. In nucleotides, the CDR3 is TGTGCCAGCAGCCGCCCCTTAACAGGGGGCATTTACACCGGGGAGCTGTTTTTT. This encodes CASSRPLTGGIYTGELFF.